Listed below are T cell receptor beta chains from one sample, sequenced in a study of CXCR3-negative and CXCR3-positive naive CD8 T cells. For each CDR3 protein, TCRdb gives one entry from its re-call of the 5' RACE reads, without DNA. This sample's table reports roughly 61,000 distinct CDR3 sequences. Material for sequencing was naive CXCR3+ CD8+ T cells from blood. The receptors shown here come from a human donor in good health. Some clones in this sample may be carry-over from other donors' samples. The CDR3 runs from the conserved cysteine through the conserved F or W. The order of the fields is V gene, J gene, CDR3 protein.

v_call: TRBV5-1; j_call: TRBJ2-4; cdr3_aa: CASSSEHENIQYF
v_call: TRBV11-3; j_call: TRBJ2-1; cdr3_aa: CASSSPRAGGAQVQFF
v_call: TRBV29-1; j_call: TRBJ1-1; cdr3_aa: CSVVPSLEAFF
v_call: TRBV25-1; j_call: TRBJ2-1; cdr3_aa: CASRSWTGAFIEQFF
v_call: TRBV24-1; j_call: TRBJ2-2; cdr3_aa: CATGSGTGELFF
v_call: TRBV19; j_call: TRBJ1-5; cdr3_aa: CASSIAATGINQPQHF
v_call: TRBV7-9; j_call: TRBJ2-7; cdr3_aa: CASSLYPEAGETSYEQYF
v_call: TRBV10-3; j_call: TRBJ2-5; cdr3_aa: CAISGLAGGQETQYF
v_call: TRBV12-3/TRBV12-4; j_call: TRBJ1-2; cdr3_aa: CASSPWEGSSGYTF
v_call: TRBV27; j_call: TRBJ2-1; cdr3_aa: CASSPLTSSYNEQFF
v_call: TRBV6-6; j_call: TRBJ2-7; cdr3_aa: CASRLSGGLYYEQYF
v_call: TRBV5-1; j_call: TRBJ2-7; cdr3_aa: CASSFVDSSYEQYF
v_call: TRBV7-9; j_call: TRBJ1-1; cdr3_aa: CASSSGGGEAFF
v_call: TRBV19; j_call: TRBJ2-5; cdr3_aa: CASTAYGLAVETQYF
v_call: TRBV14; j_call: TRBJ2-3; cdr3_aa: CASSQGDRVFTDTQYF
v_call: TRBV5-1; j_call: TRBJ2-2; cdr3_aa: CASLTANTGELFF
v_call: TRBV29-1; j_call: TRBJ1-2; cdr3_aa: CSVAGQGDGYTF
v_call: TRBV7-6; j_call: TRBJ2-7; cdr3_aa: CASSLASGTPSYEQYF
v_call: TRBV7-9; j_call: TRBJ2-5; cdr3_aa: CASSPAMEETQYF
v_call: TRBV12-3/TRBV12-4; j_call: TRBJ1-2; cdr3_aa: CASSPAGLYGYTF
v_call: TRBV9; j_call: TRBJ1-1; cdr3_aa: CASSVGIGSNTEAFF
v_call: TRBV20-1; j_call: TRBJ2-7; cdr3_aa: CSARTGDTYEQYF